The next 13 T cell receptor beta chains were all read from a single sample in a study of identical twins. TCRdb used MiXCR to reprocess the 5' RACE reads, holding one entry per CDR3 protein. The repertoire has about 720,000 distinct CDR3 sequences, 8.5% to 9% of them found once; the top ten carry more than 0.75%. Another study also made use of these data, one on yellow fever vaccine responses in identical twins.

The sequencing sample was made of PBMCs. The receptors here all came from a woman younger than 30 in good health.

This clonotype was picked up a small number of times. The rearrangement joins TRBV12-3 or TRBV12-4 to TRBJ2-4; D is possibly TRBD2 (5 bases). With 5 bases removed from V and 3 bases from J, the gap between germline ends came to 11 bases. This CDR3 is built from 14 residues. CDR3 sequence reads: CASSTVSGKNIQYF. CDR3 sequence (DNA): TGTGCCAGCAGTACCGTGAGCGGCAAAAACATTCAGTACTTC.

The J gene is TRBJ2-7, the V gene TRBV7-2, with 7 positions matching TRBD2. After removal of 8 bases from V and 5 bases from J, the junction contained 9 bases not matched to a gene. This CDR3 spans 13 amino acids. Germline CDR1 SGHTA, CDR2 FQGNSA. DNA of the CDR3: TGTGCCAGCCGAAGTTCGGGGGGAAACGAGCAGTACTTC. Amino acid sequence: CASRSSGGNEQYF.

CDR3 residues: CASSSLGQGAYNEQFF. The CDR3 coding sequence is TGTGCCAGCAGTTCTCTTGGACAGGGGGCTTACAATGAGCAGTTCTTC. This chain connects TRBV27 to TRBJ2-1; 11 bases line up with TRBD1. V was pared by 4 bases and J by 4 bases, with 6 bases of the junction left unmatched. CDR3 size: 16 residues. The germline CDR1 and CDR2 sequences are MNHEY and SMNVEV (reference sequence).

In this sample, this clonotype turned up a few times. The chain carries TRBV7-2 and TRBJ2-3; the match to TRBD2 covers 12 bases. V lost 5 bases to trimming and J lost 7 bases; unmatched junction nucleotides: 7. Looked up from germline, CDR1 is SGHTA and CDR2 is FQGNSA. The CDR3 runs 15 residues. Here the CDR3 reads CASSVTSGGGNTQYF. Here the CDR3 DNA reads TGTGCCAGCAGCGTGACTAGCGGGGGAGGGAATACGCAGTATTTT.

The sample holds many counts of this clonotype. The gene calls are TRBV12-3 or TRBV12-4 and TRBJ2-5, with D unclear. CDR3 length: 12 amino acids. V lost 4 bases and J lost 5, with 8 bases in between. The CDR3 coding sequence is TGTGCCAGCAGTTCCAGCTGGGAGACCCAGTACTTC. This sequence encodes CASSSSWETQYF.

Here the CDR3 reads CASSFGLQETQYF. CDR3 in DNA: TGCGCCAGCAGCTTCGGACTACAAGAGACCCAGTACTTC. The rearrangement links TRBV5-1 to TRBJ2-5; tentatively, D is TRBD2 (6 bases). CDR1 and CDR2 (germline): SGHRS, YFSETQ. The V and J ends lost 2 bases and 2 bases respectively, with 7 bases between them. CDR3 length: 13 residues.

This chain joins TRBV7-9 and TRBJ2-6; D not certain. Trimming took off 6 bases at V and 0 bases at J, with 9 bases between the two ends. Per the germline V gene, CDR1 is SEHNR and CDR2 is FQNEAQ (reference sequence). This CDR3 spans 15 amino acids. CDR3 region: CASSSQDSGANVLTF. CDR3 in DNA: TGTGCCAGCAGTTCCCAGGACTCTGGGGCCAACGTCCTGACTTTC.

A remark on this clonotype: One junction end does not reproduce the germline sequence, and a read error may be involved. The CDR3 region has the DNA TGTGCCTGCAGCCAAGATAGGGCAGGCAAAAACATTCAGTACTTC. Its translation is CACSQDRAGKNIQYF. The chain has TRBV3-1 and TRBJ2-4; no definite D call. Germline V gene sequence: CDR1 LGHDT, CDR2 YNNKEL (reference sequence). CDR3 length equals 15 residues. Supplemented by reference TRBV3-1 and TRBJ2-4, the full variable domain reads DTAVSQTPKYLVTQMGNDKSIKCEQNLGHDTMYWYKQDSKKFLKIMFSYNNKELIINETVPNRFSPKSPDKAHLNLHINSLELGDSAVYFCACSQDRAGKNIQYFGAGTRLSVL.

The J gene is TRBJ2-1, the V gene TRBV12-3 or TRBV12-4; possibly TRBD2 for D (6 bases). Trimming removed 3 bases at V and 0 bases at J, with 12 bases between. The CDR3 is 16 amino acids. CDR3 nucleotides: TGTGCCAGCAGTTTCGCCGGAGGGAGCTCCTACAATGAGCAGTTCTTC. Protein sequence: CASSFAGGSSYNEQFF.

This clonotype was recorded only once. J is TRBJ1-1 and V is TRBV6-2 or TRBV6-3; no clear D gene. The CDR3 spans 12 residues. CDR1 and CDR2 from the germline V gene are MNHEY and SVGEGT. Trimming pared 5 bases from V and 5 bases from J, leaving 9 bases between. CDR3 bases: TGTGCCAGCAGTAACGGAGGGACTGAAGCTTTCTTT. As protein: CASSNGGTEAFF.

The chain joins TRBV2 to TRBJ2-4, with 9 bases matching TRBD1. Germline V CDR1 and CDR2: SNHLY, FYNNEI. V trimming: 7 bases; J trimming: 8 bases; junction bases outside the gene matches: 9. The CDR3 is 14 amino acids. CDR3 in amino acids: CASTGTGSGDIQYF. The CDR3, as DNA: TGTGCCAGCACCGGGACAGGGTCGGGGGACATTCAGTACTTC.

The V call is TRBV5-1, the J call TRBJ2-3; 7 nucleotides match TRBD1. Trimming at V came to 4 bases and at J to 4 bases, leaving 12 bases not matched to a gene. Germline V gives CDR1 SGHRS, CDR2 YFSETQ. CDR3 length equals 16 residues. The CDR3 sequence is CASSPETGQRSDTQYF. The DNA for the CDR3 is TGCGCCAGCAGCCCTGAGACAGGGCAACGGTCAGATACGCAGTATTTT.

This sequence joins TRBV27 and TRBJ1-5, with TRBD1 matching 8 bases. Germline loops: CDR1 MNHEY, CDR2 SMNVEV (reference sequence). The length of the CDR3 is 17 residues. V lost 5 bases and J lost 3; bases outside the gene matches: 12. The CDR3 region has the DNA TGTGCCAGCAGTCAGACAGGGGACCCTAGACCCAATCAGCCCCAGCATTTT. Its protein product is CASSQTGDPRPNQPQHF.